The present T cell receptor beta chain was sequenced within a study of blood T cells in healthy people across ages. Germline values: CDR1 MNHEY, CDR2 SVGEGT. Unmatched junction bases numbered 8, after V lost 7 bases and J lost 6 bases. The CDR3 contains 14 residues. The use of a sample-barcoded 5' primer and a J-beta primer mix characterized a second PCR of 7 to 11 cycles. TCRdb passed the 5' RACE reads through MiXCR, listing each CDR3 protein once. The profile shows 650,000 to 1,000,000 distinct CDR3 sequences, about 36% of them singletons. The chain is built from TRBV6-2 or TRBV6-3 and TRBJ2-7, with 11 bases that match TRBD2. The sequenced sample was blood. The receptor was isolated from a young man in good health. CDR3 sequence reads: CASNRRLAGLEQYF. The CDR3 coding sequence is TGTGCCAGCAACAGACGACTAGCGGGGCTCGAGCAGTACTTC.